Below are 21 T cell receptor beta chains sequenced from a single sample in a study of cytomegalovirus exposure and HLA in healthy donors. The primer mix had 60 Vbeta and 13 Jbeta primers. Method: immunoSEQ multiplex PCR; TCRdb's copy keeps in-frame clones and lacks some. This sample has roughly 200,000 clones, with roughly 80% found just once. What was sequenced was PBMCs. Receptor source: a woman between 18 and 29 years old in good health and CMV-seronegative.

The chain combines TRBV18 with TRBJ1-1, with D hard to call. Germline-derived CDR1 and CDR2 are KGHSH and LQKENI. V dropped 4 bases and J dropped 3 bases, with 9 bases sitting between them. This CDR3 comprises 13 residues. CDR3 residues: CASSLEKYTEAFF. The CDR3 region has the DNA TGTGCCAGCTCACTGGAGAAATACACTGAAGCTTTCTTT.

V usage is TRBV4-3 and J usage is TRBJ1-1, with D maybe TRBD1 (5 bases). The CDR3 sequence is 15 residues long. With 0 bases removed from V and 5 bases from J, the gap between germline ends came to 13 bases. Per the germline V gene, CDR1 is LGHNA and CDR2 is YSLEER. The CDR3 DNA reads TGCGCCAGCAGCCAAGATCAGTCAGGGTCGACTGAAGCTTTCTTT. Translation gives CASSQDQSGSTEAFF.

The chain employs TRBV27 and TRBJ2-5, with TRBD2 matching 10 bases. The J call could be wrong; TRBJ2-7 is a better fit for the DNA end. There are 14 residues in the CDR3. The germline CDR1 and CDR2 sequences are MNHEY and SMNVEV (reference sequence). The DNA for the CDR3 is TGTGCCAGCAGTCCCGGGACTAGCGCCTACGAGCAGTACTTC. It is translated as CASSPGTSAYEQYF.

This clone was seen a single time. The rearrangement links TRBV4-1 to TRBJ2-2; possibly TRBD1 for D (7 bases). CDR3 length equals 20 residues. Germline V CDR1 and CDR2: MGHRA, YSYEKL. V shed 0 bases and J shed 1 base, with 21 bases lying between them. This CDR3 reads CASSQDDRYRGGENTGELFF. The CDR3 nucleotides read TGCGCCAGCAGCCAAGATGATCGGTACAGGGGAGGCGAGAACACCGGGGAGCTGTTTTTT.

There are a few counts of this clone. This chain connects TRBV9 to TRBJ1-1; D not resolved. V lost 1 base to trimming and J lost 2 bases, with 9 bases between them. The germline gives CDR1 SGDLS, CDR2 YYNGEE. The CDR3 extends over 14 amino acids. CDR3 amino acids: CASSVSPVNTEAFF. DNA of the CDR3: TGTGCCAGCAGCGTATCTCCGGTAAACACTGAAGCTTTCTTT.

J is TRBJ2-1 and V is TRBV9; 11 nucleotides align to TRBD1. This CDR3 is 15 amino acids long. Losses at the gene ends were 5 bases for V and 6 bases for J; bases not matched to a gene: 7. CDR1 is SGDLS and CDR2 is YYNGEE in the germline V gene. In nucleotides, the CDR3 is TGTGCCAGCAGGGGACCGGGACAGGGGGTCAATGAGCAGTTCTTC. It translates to CASRGPGQGVNEQFF.

The chain couples TRBV4-3 to TRBJ2-5, with 7 nucleotides matching TRBD2. The CDR3 runs to 15 residues. With 3 bases clipped from V and 0 bases from J, the junction kept 4 bases outside the gene matches. The germline CDR1 and CDR2 sequences are LGHNA and YSLEER. In nucleotides, the CDR3 is TGCGCCAGCAGCCACGAAGGACTAGACCAAGAGACCCAGTACTTC. Translated: CASSHEGLDQETQYF.

This clone was recorded only once. A read error may account for a junction end that differs from germline. The V call is TRBV7-9, the J call TRBJ2-1; 8 nucleotides agree with TRBD1. Germline V gives CDR1 SEHNR, CDR2 FQNEAQ (reference sequence). This CDR3 comprises 16 residues. The CDR3 is CSSRPIQGATYNEQFF. CDR3 DNA sequence: TGTTCCAGCAGACCCATTCAGGGGGCAACCTACAATGAGCAGTTCTTC.

The rearrangement links TRBV5-3 to TRBJ2-7, with 9 bases lining up with TRBD1. TRBV5-3 is known as an ORF, though its function is uncertain. CDR3 length equals 15 residues. V dropped 4 bases and J dropped 5; count of bases not matched to a gene: 10. DNA for the CDR3: TGTGCCAGAAGCCCCCTCGGGACAGGGTTAAACGAGCAGTACGTC. This encodes CARSPLGTGLNEQYV.

This clone was observed a single time. The chain recombines TRBV4-3 with TRBJ2-3, with a weak D call TRBD2 (5 bases). The CDR3 totals 18 residues. V lost 0 bases to trimming and J lost 2 bases, with 18 bases between them. Per the germline V gene, CDR1 is LGHNA and CDR2 is YSLEER. As DNA, the CDR3 is TGCGCCAGCAGCCAAGATCGAGGGCTCACTCTTTCCACAGATACGCAGTATTTT. Translating it yields CASSQDRGLTLSTDTQYF.

The chain couples TRBV5-1 to TRBJ1-1, with 7 bases matching TRBD1. The CDR3 spans 13 residues. Germline CDR1 SGHRS, CDR2 YFSETQ. V gave up 4 bases and J gave up 5 bases; unmatched junction bases: 5. CDR3 region: CASSHRGLTEAFF. For the CDR3, the DNA is TGCGCCAGCAGCCACAGGGGCTTGACTGAAGCTTTCTTT.

The V and J genes are TRBV4-2 and TRBJ2-3; D is uncertain. The CDR3 sequence is 16 residues long. V lost 0 bases, J lost 0 bases, and 10 bases lay in between. Germline V gene sequence: CDR1 LGHNA, CDR2 YNFKEQ. The CDR3 is CASSQELSPSTDTQYF. Here the CDR3 DNA reads TGTGCCAGCAGCCAAGAATTGTCCCCTAGCACAGATACGCAGTATTTT.

This chain connects TRBV19 to TRBJ1-2; D gene uncertain. The germline CDR1 and CDR2 sequences are LNHDA and SQIVND (reference sequence). This CDR3 is built from 13 residues. The germline V and J ends were trimmed by 1 base and 3 bases, with 6 bases remaining between them. The CDR3 nucleotides read TGTGCCAGTAGTATAGGGGCCGACTATGGCTACACCTTC. Protein: CASSIGADYGYTF.

The genes are TRBV6-6 and TRBJ2-7, with a possible D match to TRBD2 (6 bases). CDR1 MNHNY and CDR2 SVGAGI come from the germline V gene (reference sequence). There are 14 residues in the CDR3. Trimming stripped 7 bases from V and 2 bases from J, with 15 bases between. CDR3 protein: CASTPAGLTYEQYF. The CDR3 DNA reads TGTGCCAGCACCCCCGCGGGGCTGACCTACGAGCAGTACTTC.

The V gene is TRBV11-2, the J gene TRBJ1-2; D remains ambiguous. The CDR3 has 15 residues. Germline V lookup: CDR1 SGHAT, CDR2 FQNNGV. V was trimmed by 2 bases and J by 4 bases, leaving 14 bases between them. This CDR3 reads CASSLYLSEGYGYTF. The CDR3 DNA is TGTGCCAGCAGCTTATACCTGTCGGAGGGCTATGGCTACACCTTC.

CDR3 coding DNA: TGTGCCAGCAGCAAAAACGCGACCTACGAGCAGTACTTC. This codes for CASSKNATYEQYF. The V call is TRBV21-1, the J call TRBJ2-7; TRBD2 is the table's D call, not checked against the DNA. TRBV21-1 is noted as a pseudogene. This CDR3 contains 13 residues.

J is TRBJ1-5 and V is TRBV7-9; TRBD1 is a possible D gene (5 bases). From germline, CDR1 is SEHNR and CDR2 FQNEAQ (reference sequence). V lost 2 bases to trimming and J lost 0 bases, with 11 bases between them. This CDR3 comprises 16 residues. The CDR3 sequence: CASSLMTAGSNQPQHF. The CDR3 region has the DNA TGTGCCAGCAGCTTAATGACAGCTGGTAGCAATCAGCCCCAGCATTTT.

This chain joins TRBV5-4 and TRBJ2-3, with D possibly being TRBD1 (7 bases). CDR1 and CDR2 (germline): SGHNT, YYREEE (reference sequence). There are 16 residues in the CDR3. V lost 4 bases and J lost 4, with 19 bases in between. The CDR3 DNA is TGTGCCAGCAGCCCTCCGACAGGGAGGAACCCAGATACGCAGTATTTT. Amino acids: CASSPPTGRNPDTQYF.

This chain links TRBV30 with TRBJ2-1; D possibly corresponds to TRBD2 (5 bases). V lost 0 bases and J lost 2, with 11 bases in between. From germline, CDR1 is GTSNPN and CDR2 SVGIG (reference sequence). The CDR3 covers 15 residues. The CDR3 region is CAWSVTGITYNEQFF. CDR3 DNA sequence: TGTGCCTGGAGTGTCACGGGGATCACCTACAATGAGCAGTTCTTC.

This clone has just a few counts. The genes are TRBV7-6 and TRBJ1-5; 11 nucleotides match TRBD1. This CDR3 has 14 residues. J lost 5 bases, V lost 3 bases, and 0 bases had no gene match. The germline CDR1 and CDR2 sequences are SGHVS and FNYEAQ. The DNA for the CDR3 is TGTGCCAGCAGCTTGGGACAGGGGGATCAGCCCCAGCATTTT. It encodes CASSLGQGDQPQHF.

This clone was counted between two and nine times. The genes are TRBV7-2 and TRBJ2-1, with D maybe TRBD1 (5 bases). The CDR3 length is 15 residues. V lost 5 bases, J lost 0 bases, and 11 bases lay in between. Germline CDR1 is SGHTA and CDR2 is FQGNSA. The CDR3 sequence: CASSARQSSYNEQFF. CDR3 in DNA: TGTGCCAGCAGCGCCCGACAGAGCTCCTACAATGAGCAGTTCTTC.